This T cell receptor (beta chain) comes out of a study of post-analysis software for immune sequencing data. Whole-study results and caveats: Five TRBV segments were more frequent in patients than controls; TRBV5-6, TRBV5-1 and TRBV20-1 belonged to this group.

This CDR3 has 15 residues. Germline-derived CDR1 and CDR2 are DFQATT and SNEGSKA (reference sequence). Prepared TCR beta cDNA libraries contained unique molecular identifiers. TCRdb passed the PCR reads through MiXCR, listing each CDR3 protein once. The sample lists hundreds of thousands of distinct CDR3 sequences; about 27% were seen once. A remark on this clonotype: Its specificity is not known.

The specimen was blood. J is TRBJ2-4 and V is TRBV20-1; TRBD2 aligns across 16 bases. The tail of the sequence fits TRBJ2-7 better, so the J call may be wrong. The TCR originated in a girl under 18 with multiple sclerosis. CDR3 nucleotide sequence: TGCAGTGCTGTGGGACTAGCGGGAGGGTGCTACGAGCAGTACTTC. Amino acids: CSAVGLAGGCYEQYF.